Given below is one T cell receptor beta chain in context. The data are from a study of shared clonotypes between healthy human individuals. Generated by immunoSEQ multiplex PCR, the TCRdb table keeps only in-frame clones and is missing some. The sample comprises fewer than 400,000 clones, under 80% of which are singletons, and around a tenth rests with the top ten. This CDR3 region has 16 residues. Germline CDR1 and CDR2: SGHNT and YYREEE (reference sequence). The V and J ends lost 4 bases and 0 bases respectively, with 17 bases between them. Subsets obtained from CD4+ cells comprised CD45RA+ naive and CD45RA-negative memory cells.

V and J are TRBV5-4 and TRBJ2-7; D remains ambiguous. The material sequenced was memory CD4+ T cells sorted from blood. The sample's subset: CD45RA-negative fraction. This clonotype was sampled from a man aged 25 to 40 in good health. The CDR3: CASSGKLVTNSYEQYF. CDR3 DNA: TGTGCCAGCAGCGGTAAACTGGTTACTAACTCCTACGAGCAGTACTTC.